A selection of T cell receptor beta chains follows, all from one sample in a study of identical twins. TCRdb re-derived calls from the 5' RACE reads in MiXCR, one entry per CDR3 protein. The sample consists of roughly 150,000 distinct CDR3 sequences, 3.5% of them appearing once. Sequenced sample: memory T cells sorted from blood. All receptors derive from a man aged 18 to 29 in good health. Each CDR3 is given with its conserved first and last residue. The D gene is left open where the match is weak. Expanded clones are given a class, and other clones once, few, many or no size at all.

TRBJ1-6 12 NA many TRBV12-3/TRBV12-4 CASSSRISPLHF TGTGCCAGCAGTTCCAGAATTTCACCCCTCCACTTT
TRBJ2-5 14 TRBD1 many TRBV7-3 CASSPDRGRETQYF TGTGCCAGCAGCCCTGACAGGGGGAGGGAGACCCAGTACTTC
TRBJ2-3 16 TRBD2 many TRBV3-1 CASTRSRNSGRNTQYF TGTGCCAGCACCCGGTCGAGGAATAGCGGGAGAAATACGCAGTATTTT
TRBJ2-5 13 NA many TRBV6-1 CASSDRRVETQYF TGTGCCAGCAGTGATAGGAGGGTGGAGACCCAGTACTTC
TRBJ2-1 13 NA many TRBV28 CASSGGGLARQFF TGTGCCAGCAGTGGGGGAGGTCTAGCTCGGCAGTTCTTC
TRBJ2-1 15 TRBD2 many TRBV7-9 CASSYSGRSNNEQFF TGTGCCAGCAGCTATAGCGGGAGATCTAACAATGAGCAGTTCTTC
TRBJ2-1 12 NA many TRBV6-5 CASRGMRWEQFF TGTGCCAGCAGAGGGATGAGATGGGAGCAGTTCTTC
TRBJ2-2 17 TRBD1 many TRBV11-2 CASRGTGNVENTGELFF TGTGCCAGCAGGGGGACAGGGAACGTCGAGAACACCGGGGAGCTGTTTTTT
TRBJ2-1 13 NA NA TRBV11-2 CASSLDRKNEQFF TGTGCCAGCAGCTTAGACCGCAAGAATGAGCAGTTCTTC
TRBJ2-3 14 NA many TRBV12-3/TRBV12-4 CASSLVGDPDTQYF TGTGCCAGCAGTTTGGTCGGGGACCCAGATACGCAGTATTTT
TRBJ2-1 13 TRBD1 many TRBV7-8 CASSFDRAGLAFF TGTGCCAGCAGCTTTGACAGGGCCGGTTTAGCGTTCTTC
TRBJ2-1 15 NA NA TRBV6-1 CASSERRRDYNEQFF TGTGCCAGCAGTGAAAGGAGGAGGGACTACAATGAGCAGTTCTTC
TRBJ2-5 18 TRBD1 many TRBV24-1 CATSDVPGQGPFQETQYF TGTGCCACCAGTGATGTTCCGGGACAGGGGCCCTTCCAAGAGACCCAGTACTTC
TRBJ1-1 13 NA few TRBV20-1 CSALYPGNAEAFF TGCAGTGCCCTTTACCCGGGCAACGCTGAAGCTTTCTTT
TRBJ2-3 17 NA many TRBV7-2 CASSLLWSGVGTDTQYF TGTGCCAGCAGCCTACTTTGGTCGGGAGTAGGTACAGATACGCAGTATTTT
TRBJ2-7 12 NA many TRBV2 CASRREETEQYF TGTGCCAGCAGAAGAGAAGAAACCGAGCAGTACTTC
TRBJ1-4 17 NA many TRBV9 CASSVAPLRATNEKLFF TGTGCCAGCAGCGTAGCGCCCCTGAGAGCAACTAATGAAAAACTGTTTTTT
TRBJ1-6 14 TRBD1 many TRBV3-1 CASSDRDNNSPLHF TGTGCCAGCAGCGACAGGGACAATAATTCACCCCTCCACTTT
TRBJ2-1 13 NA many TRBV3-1 CASSQPPPWRQFF TGTGCCAGCAGCCAACCCCCTCCCTGGCGGCAGTTCTTC
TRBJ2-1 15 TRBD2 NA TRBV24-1 CATSDRTRGSNEQFF TGTGCCACCAGTGACAGGACTAGAGGGAGTAATGAGCAGTTCTTC